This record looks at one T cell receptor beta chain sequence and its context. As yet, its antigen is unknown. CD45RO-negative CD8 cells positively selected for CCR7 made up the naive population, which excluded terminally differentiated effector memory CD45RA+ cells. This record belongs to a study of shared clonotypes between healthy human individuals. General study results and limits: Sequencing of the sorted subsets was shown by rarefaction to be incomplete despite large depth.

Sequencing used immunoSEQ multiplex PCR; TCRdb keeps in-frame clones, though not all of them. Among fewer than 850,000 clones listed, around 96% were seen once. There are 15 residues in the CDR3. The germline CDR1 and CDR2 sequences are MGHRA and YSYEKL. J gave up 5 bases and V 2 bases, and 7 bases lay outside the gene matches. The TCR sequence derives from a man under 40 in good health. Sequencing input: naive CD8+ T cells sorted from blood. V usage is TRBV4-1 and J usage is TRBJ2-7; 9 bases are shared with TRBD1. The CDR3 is CASSQTWTGVHEQYF. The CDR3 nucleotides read TGCGCCAGCAGCCAAACCTGGACAGGGGTTCACGAGCAGTACTTC.